Presented here are 10 T cell receptor beta chains from one specimen sequenced in a study of early T cells in non-severe SARS-CoV-2 infection (dated by TCRdb to about 2021). Library construction relied on 5' RACE. For sequencing, a NextSeq 500 was employed. The public reads were reprocessed in TCRdb via fastp at Q25 and MiXCR, keeping in-frame beta chains. Rows matching on CDR3 protein sequence are summarized as one entry with the most common DNA and genes. This sample holds 70,000 or so distinct CDR3 sequences; 11% were observed only once. Around 6.6% of the sample rests with the top ten. The specimen was whole blood. The receptors shown here come from an adult who was a healthcare worker with PCR-confirmed SARS-CoV-2 infection or an uninfected control (not recorded which).

This clonotype was detected only a few times. The CDR3 DNA follows: TGTGCCAGCAGCCCTCTAGCGGGAGGCACTGAGCAGTTCTTC. It is translated as CASSPLAGGTEQFF. V and J are TRBV3-1 and TRBJ2-1; 11 positions agree with TRBD2. Trimming at V came to 4 bases and at J to 9 bases, leaving 5 bases not matched to a gene. The germline V gene has CDR1 LGHDT and CDR2 YNNKEL (reference sequence). This CDR3 spans 14 amino acids.

This clonotype has only a few counts. The chain links TRBV7-8 to TRBJ1-2, with 7 bases identical to TRBD1. Per germline, CDR1 SGHVS and CDR2 FQNEAQ. CDR3 length: 14 amino acids. With 2 bases clipped from V and 6 bases from J, the junction kept 6 bases outside the gene matches. This chain's CDR3 is CASSLSQGVHGYTF. CDR3 in DNA: TGTGCCAGCAGCTTATCCCAGGGGGTCCATGGCTACACCTTC.

The chain joins TRBV7-3 to TRBJ2-3; no clear D. Germline-derived CDR1 and CDR2 are SGHTA and FQGTGA. Trimming took off 1 base at V and 2 bases at J, with 13 bases between the two ends. The CDR3 length is 16 residues. In DNA form, the CDR3 reads TGTGCCAGCAGCTTAAGTCCCCCCCCTATCACAGATACGCAGTATTTT. Its protein product is CASSLSPPPITDTQYF.

This clonotype was counted ten times or more. The chain links TRBV12-3 or TRBV12-4 to TRBJ2-7; D remains unclear. The CDR3 is 11 amino acids. Trimming took 6 bases from V and 5 from J, leaving 8 bases between them. The CDR3 nucleotides read TGTGCCAGCAGGGGTGGTGACGAGCAGTACTTC. Translated: CASRGGDEQYF.

There are a few counts of this clonotype. DNA for the CDR3: TGTGCCAGCAGCGCTAATACCGGGGAGCTGTTTTTT. Encoded protein: CASSANTGELFF. The V call is TRBV9, the J call TRBJ2-2, with D hard to call. Germline V gene sequence: CDR1 SGDLS, CDR2 YYNGEE. With 3 bases removed from V and 5 bases from J, the gap between germline ends came to 5 bases. The CDR3 contains 12 residues.

The chain is built from TRBV28 and TRBJ2-1, with D perhaps TRBD2 (5 bases). Trimming took 5 bases from V and 0 from J, leaving 14 bases between them. CDR3 length: 16 residues. Germline V gene lookup returns CDR1 MDHEN and CDR2 SYDVKM. The CDR3 sequence: CASSHGPGSSYNEQFF. CDR3 nucleotide sequence: TGTGCCAGCAGTCACGGCCCGGGGAGCTCCTACAATGAGCAGTTCTTC.

This clonotype was recorded a few times. This sequence joins TRBV12-3 or TRBV12-4 and TRBJ1-2, with 8 bases aligning to TRBD1. J lost 6 bases, V lost 6 bases, and 6 bases had no gene match. This CDR3 is built from 13 residues. CDR3 nucleotide sequence: TGTGCCAGCAGCCGTACAGGGGGAGATGGCTACACCTTC. The encoded protein is CASSRTGGDGYTF.

The chain is built from TRBV20-1 and TRBJ2-2; D not resolved. Germline V lookup: CDR1 DFQATT, CDR2 SNEGSKA (reference sequence). This CDR3 is 14 amino acids long. V lost 2 bases, J lost 2 bases, and 9 bases lay in between. The DNA for the CDR3 is TGCAGTGCTAGATTTCGCGTTAACACCGGGGAGCTGTTTTTT. Translation gives CSARFRVNTGELFF.

The rearrangement joins TRBV6-6 to TRBJ2-1; D may match TRBD1 or TRBD2 (5 bases each). The CDR3 length is 10 residues. V shed 8 bases and J shed 13 bases, with 12 bases lying between them. The V gene's germline CDR1 is MNHNY and CDR2 SVGAGI (reference sequence). Here the CDR3 reads CASWGNRQFF. DNA for the CDR3: TGTGCCAGCTGGGGGAATCGCCAGTTCTTC.

The rearrangement uses TRBV27 and TRBJ2-2; either TRBD1 or TRBD2 may supply D (5 bases each). The CDR3 has 13 amino acids. The germline V gene has CDR1 MNHEY and CDR2 SMNVEV (reference sequence). V dropped 3 bases and J dropped 7 bases, with 9 bases sitting between them. CDR3 region: CASSFYGGGELFF. For the CDR3, the DNA is TGTGCCAGCAGTTTTTATGGGGGCGGGGAGCTGTTTTTT.